The rows below give T cell receptor beta chains drawn from one sample of a study of T cells in Graves' hyperthyroidism and ophthalmopathy. Via MiXCR, TCRdb re-called the multiplex PCR reads, giving one row per CDR3 protein. There are a few hundred thousand distinct CDR3 sequences in the sample; less than 20% occur only once, and about 7% lies in the top ten. Sequenced: blood. The origin of the receptors is a woman between 25 and 40 years old with Graves' hyperthyroidism. Both conserved end residues are part of each CDR3. The D gene is left open where the match is weak. Size tells how often a clone was seen (once, few, many) or the class of an expanded clone, and some rows leave it out.

j_gene | abundance | v_gene | d_gene | CDR3nt | CDR3aa
TRBJ2-3 | . | TRBV7-3 | . | TGTGCCAGGCCCATGAACACAGATACGCAGTATTTT | CARPMNTDTQYF
TRBJ1-1 | few | TRBV29-1 | . | TGCAGCGTTGAAAAGGTGGCACAGGGAGAAGCTTTCTTT | CSVEKVAQGEAFF
TRBJ2-7 | . | TRBV7-2 | . | TGTGCCAGCAGCTTTCGGAGAGGGGAGGTCGGGCAGTACTTC | CASSFRRGEVGQYF
TRBJ1-5 | . | TRBV7-2 | . | TGTGCCAGCAGCCTACAACAGGGACGGCCCCAGCATTTT | CASSLQQGRPQHF
TRBJ2-1 | . | TRBV24-1 | TRBD2 | TGTGCCACCAGTGATTCCGGGACTAGCACCTACAATGAGCAGTTCTTC | CATSDSGTSTYNEQFF
TRBJ2-3 | few | TRBV14 | . | TGTGCCAGCAGCCAAGGTCCCCTATACTACACAGATACGCAGTATTTT | CASSQGPLYYTDTQYF
TRBJ2-1 | many | TRBV28 | TRBD2 | TGTGCCAGCAGTTTATTAGCGGGAGTAGGGTACAATGAGCAGTTCTTC | CASSLLAGVGYNEQFF
TRBJ2-7 | . | TRBV12-3/TRBV12-4 | . | TGTGCCAGCAGTTTAAGGGGGAGCTCGAACGGGCAGTACTTC | CASSLRGSSNGQYF
TRBJ2-5 | many | TRBV24-1 | TRBD2 | TGTGCCACCAGTGCCTCAGGACTAGCGGGAGGGCCGGGGGAGACCCAGTACTTC | CATSASGLAGGPGETQYF
TRBJ2-1 | many | TRBV30 | . | TGTGCCTGGAGTGATAGCGGAGGCCCCTACAATGAGCAGTTCTTC | CAWSDSGGPYNEQFF
TRBJ2-7 | . | TRBV6-2/TRBV6-3 | . | TGTGCCAGCAGTTACTCCCAGGAGGGTGAGCACGAGCAGTACTTC | CASSYSQEGEHEQYF
TRBJ2-7 | many | TRBV11-1 | . | TGTGCCAGCAGCTTATTTGGAGCTAGTTACGAGCAGTACTTC | CASSLFGASYEQYF
TRBJ1-1 | . | TRBV6-5 | . | TGTGCCAGCAGTTATGGAGAAGCTTTCTTT | CASSYGEAFF
TRBJ2-1 | . | TRBV15 | . | TGTGCCACCAGCAGAGATCGGGCAGGCTACAATGAGCAGTTCTTC | CATSRDRAGYNEQFF
TRBJ2-7 | many | TRBV30 | . | TGTGCCTGGAGTGGCGGAGGGGGGGGGGCCACCTACGAGCAGTACTTC | CAWSGGGGGATYEQYF
TRBJ2-1 | many | TRBV7-6 | TRBD2 | TGTGCCAGCAGCACCCCGGGACTAGCGGGAGGAGGTTACAATGAGCAGTTCTTC | CASSTPGLAGGGYNEQFF